This is a list of T cell receptor beta chains from one sample in a study of blood T cell repertoires in COVID-19. The protocol was immunoSEQ multiplex PCR, while the TCRdb copy is restricted to in-frame clones and leaves out a portion. In the table there are 210,000 or so clones, about four fifths of which are singletons. The sequenced sample consisted of peripheral blood. The receptors come from a woman between 65 and 79 years old with active or convalescent COVID-19. CDR3s include the opening cysteine and the closing phenylalanine or tryptophan. D genes are given only for firm matches. The listing skips clone size in some rows; elsewhere it reads once, few, many or a size class.

j_gene	abundance	v_gene	d_gene	CDR3aa	CDR3nt
TRBJ2-2	few	TRBV25-1	-	CATSRWGPNGAGELFF	TGTGCCACTTCCCGGTGGGGCCCTAATGGGGCCGGGGAGCTGTTTTTT
TRBJ1-1	-	TRBV18	-	CASSEGMNTEAFF	TGTGCCAGCTCGGAGGGGATGAACACTGAAGCTTTCTTT
TRBJ2-3	-	TRBV5-4	-	CASGPRMEGRDTQYF	TGTGCCAGCGGCCCCAGAATGGAGGGTCGGGATACGCAGTATTTT
TRBJ1-2	-	TRBV27	TRBD1	CASSLKGTGNYGYTF	TGTGCCAGCAGTTTAAAGGGGACAGGGAACTATGGCTACACCTTC
TRBJ2-5	-	TRBV5-4	TRBD2	CASSSGGYQETQYF	TGTGCCAGCAGCTCGGGGGGATACCAAGAGACCCAGTACTTC
TRBJ2-7	-	TRBV7-3	-	CASSLNAGREQYF	TGTGCCAGCAGCTTAAATGCAGGGAGGGAGCAGTACTTC
TRBJ2-7	-	TRBV3-1/TRBV3-2	-	CASSQDLLPYEQYF	TGTGCCAGCAGCCAAGACCTACTTCCCTACGAGCAGTACTTC
TRBJ2-1	-	TRBV28	TRBD2	CASPPKTSAHNEQFF	TGTGCCAGCCCCCCAAAGACTAGCGCCCACAATGAGCAGTTCTTC
TRBJ2-3	-	TRBV5-1	-	CASSFGQSGDTQYF	TGCGCCAGCAGCTTTGGACAGTCCGGAGATACGCAGTATTTT
TRBJ2-2	-	TRBV28	TRBD2	CASSELAGDHGGELFF	TGTGCCAGCAGTGAATTAGCGGGAGACCACGGCGGGGAGCTGTTTTTT
TRBJ1-2	-	TRBV3-1/TRBV3-2	TRBD1	CASRPSGGNYGYTF	TGTGCCAGCAGACCATCAGGGGGCAACTATGGCTACACCTTC
TRBJ1-1	-	TRBV20-1	TRBD1	CSASRQGARTEAFF	TGCAGTGCTAGTAGACAGGGGGCGCGGACTGAAGCTTTCTTT
TRBJ1-1	-	TRBV28	-	CASSPPDTEAFF	TGTGCCAGCAGCCCCCCAGACACTGAAGCTTTCTTT
TRBJ1-2	-	TRBV5-1	-	CASSLVGQDYGYTF	TGCGCCAGCAGCTTGGTCGGACAAGACTATGGCTACACCTTC
TRBJ2-1	-	TRBV27	TRBD2	CASSLGTSGRAQFF	TGTGCCAGCAGTCTGGGGACTAGCGGGAGGGCTCAGTTCTTC
TRBJ1-1	few	TRBV27	-	CASGPAGARTEAFF	TGTGCCAGCGGTCCGGCGGGGGCGCGCACTGAAGCTTTCTTT
TRBJ2-1	-	TRBV7-9	-	CASSSASAYNEQFF	TGTGCCAGCAGCTCAGCTAGCGCTTACAATGAGCAGTTCTTC
TRBJ1-1	-	TRBV2	-	CASREGMNTETFF	TGTGCCAGCAGGGAGGGGATGAACACTGAAACTTTCTTT
TRBJ1-2	-	TRBV6-5	-	CASTPGGDYGYTF	TGTGCCAGCACCCCGGGGGGCGACTATGGCTACACCTTC
TRBJ1-1	-	TRBV4-1	-	CASSQGSIPSEAFF	TGCGCCAGCAGCCAGGGCTCTATCCCCTCTGAAGCTTTCTTT
TRBJ2-1	-	TRBV5-4	TRBD2	CASSPPREGNNEQFF	TGTGCCAGCAGCCCCCCGCGGGAGGGGAACAATGAGCAGTTCTTC
TRBJ2-1	-	TRBV19	-	CASGSRDWNEQFF	TGTGCCAGTGGTAGTAGAGATTGGAATGAGCAGTTCTTC
TRBJ2-3	-	TRBV5-6	-	CASSLIAGMVDTQYF	TGTGCCAGCAGCTTGATTGCGGGAATGGTAGATACGCAGTATTTT
TRBJ2-1	-	TRBV27	TRBD1	CASSYRGTAHGSIYNEQFF	TGTGCCAGCAGTTACAGAGGGACAGCCCACGGATCAATCTACAATGAGCAGTTCTTC
TRBJ2-6	-	TRBV12-3/TRBV12-4	TRBD1	CASRTGTGFLTF	TGTGCCAGCAGGACCGGGACAGGGTTCCTGACTTTC
TRBJ1-5	-	TRBV19	-	CASSIERLNQPQHF	TGTGCCAGTAGTATAGAGAGGCTAAATCAGCCCCAGCATTTT
TRBJ2-3	-	TRBV18	-	CASSPLGTDTQYF	TGTGCCAGCTCACCTCTCGGGACAGATACGCAGTATTTT
TRBJ1-1	once	TRBV6-5	-	CASSTALGGAFF	TGTGCCAGCAGTACAGCCTTAGGGGGAGCTTTCTTT
TRBJ2-7	-	TRBV5-1	TRBD2	CASSIMGLANEQYF	TGCGCCAGCAGCATTATGGGACTAGCCAACGAGCAGTACTTC
TRBJ1-6	-	TRBV11-2	-	CASSFRGLNNSPLHF	TGTGCCAGCAGCTTTCGGGGTCTTAATAATTCACCCCTCCACTTT
TRBJ2-2	-	TRBV7-9	TRBD1	CASSPTRQGDTGELFF	TGTGCCAGCAGCCCCACACGACAGGGTGACACCGGGGAGCTGTTTTTT
TRBJ1-5	-	TRBV27	-	CASSLMSGENQPQHF	TGTGCCAGCAGTTTGATGTCAGGGGAAAATCAGCCCCAGCATTTT
TRBJ2-7	-	TRBV5-4	-	CASSPEARTYEQYF	TGTGCCAGCAGCCCGGAAGCGAGAACCTACGAGCAGTACTTC
TRBJ2-1	once	TRBV24-1	-	CATSETDEQFF	TGTGCCACCAGTGAGACTGATGAGCAGTTCTTC
TRBJ2-7	few	TRBV5-6	TRBD1	CASSTSRDREGGHEQYF	TGTGCCAGCAGCACTTCCCGGGACCGCGAAGGGGGCCACGAGCAGTACTTC
TRBJ2-1	-	TRBV24-1	TRBD1	CATSDPDRGRYNEQFF	TGTGCCACCAGTGACCCAGACAGGGGGCGGTACAATGAGCAGTTCTTC
TRBJ2-1	-	TRBV9	TRBD2	CASSGGLAGSYNEQFF	TGTGCCAGCAGCGGGGGACTAGCGGGATCTTACAATGAGCAGTTCTTC
TRBJ2-4	once	TRBV29-1	-	CSALGRVKNIQYF	TGCAGCGCCCTAGGCCGAGTAAAAAACATTCAGTACTTC
TRBJ1-4	few	TRBV5-1	-	CASSLNTGTNEKLFF	TGCGCCAGCAGCTTGAATACAGGAACTAATGAAAAACTGTTTTTT
TRBJ1-1	few	TRBV2	-	CASSESAGMNTEAFF	TGTGCCAGCAGTGAGTCGGCAGGGATGAACACTGAAGCTTTCTTT
TRBJ1-6	-	TRBV24-1	-	CATPSDSPLHF	TGTGCCACCCCTTCCGATTCACCCCTCCACTTT
TRBJ1-5	-	TRBV5-1	TRBD1	CASSWTGAGNQPQHF	TGCGCCAGCAGCTGGACAGGGGCGGGCAATCAGCCCCAGCATTTT
TRBJ2-3	-	TRBV2	-	CASSRDSPPDTQYF	TGTGCCAGCAGCCGGGACTCCCCCCCGGATACGCAGTATTTT
TRBJ2-1	-	TRBV19	TRBD2	CASSIHGTSGLSSYNEQFF	TGTGCCAGTAGTATCCACGGGACTAGCGGCCTGAGCTCCTACAATGAGCAGTTCTTC
TRBJ2-7	-	TRBV2	TRBD2	CASSEASGTSGRARYEQYF	TGTGCCAGCAGTGAAGCCTCCGGGACTAGCGGGAGGGCCCGCTACGAGCAGTACTTC
TRBJ1-5	-	TRBV19	TRBD1	CASNPNPRTGSNQPQHF	TGTGCCAGTAATCCAAACCCCCGGACAGGTAGCAATCAGCCCCAGCATTTT
TRBJ2-3	-	TRBV7-9	-	CASSLGLNTDTQYF	TGTGCCAGCAGCTTAGGGCTCAACACAGATACGCAGTATTTT
TRBJ2-7	-	TRBV19	TRBD2	CASSPGLAGEQYF	TGTGCCAGTAGCCCGGGACTAGCGGGCGAGCAGTACTTC
TRBJ1-5	once	TRBV5-6	TRBD1	CASSLRGTGVGNQPQHF	TGTGCCAGCAGCTTGCGGGGCACAGGGGTTGGCAATCAGCCCCAGCATTTT
TRBJ2-7	-	TRBV11-2	TRBD2	CASSYERGTYEQYF	TGTGCCAGCAGCTACGAGCGGGGTACCTACGAGCAGTACTTC
TRBJ1-5	-	TRBV28	-	CASIPHPINQPQHF	TGTGCCAGCATCCCCCATCCTATCAATCAGCCCCAGCATTTT
TRBJ2-1	once	TRBV2	TRBD1	CASSAGGASSYNEQFF	TGTGCCAGCAGCGCAGGGGGCGCGAGTTCCTACAATGAGCAGTTCTTC
TRBJ2-7	-	TRBV3-1/TRBV3-2	-	CASSQDWQGFYEQYF	TGTGCCAGCAGCCAAGATTGGCAGGGATTCTACGAGCAGTACTTC
TRBJ2-2	-	TRBV7-9	TRBD1	CASSLLGQGDTGELFF	TGTGCCAGCAGCTTACTTGGTCAGGGGGACACCGGGGAGCTGTTTTTT
TRBJ2-7	-	TRBV11-3	TRBD1	CASSTRQGSYEQYF	TGTGCCAGCAGCACAAGACAGGGCTCCTACGAGCAGTACTTC